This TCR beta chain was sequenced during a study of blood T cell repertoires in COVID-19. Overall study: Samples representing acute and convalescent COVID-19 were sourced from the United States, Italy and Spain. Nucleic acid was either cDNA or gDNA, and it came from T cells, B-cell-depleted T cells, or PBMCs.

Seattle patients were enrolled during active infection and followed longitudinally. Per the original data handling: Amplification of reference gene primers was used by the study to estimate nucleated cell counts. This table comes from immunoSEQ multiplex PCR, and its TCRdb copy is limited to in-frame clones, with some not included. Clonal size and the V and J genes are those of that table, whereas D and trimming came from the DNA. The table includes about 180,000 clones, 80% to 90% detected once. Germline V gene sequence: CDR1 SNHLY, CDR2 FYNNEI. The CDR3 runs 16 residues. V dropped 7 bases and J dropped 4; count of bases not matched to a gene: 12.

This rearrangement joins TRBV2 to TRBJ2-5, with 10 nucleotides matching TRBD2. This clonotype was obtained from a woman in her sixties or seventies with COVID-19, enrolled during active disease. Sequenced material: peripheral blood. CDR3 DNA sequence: TGTGCCAGCACGCGCGAGATAGCGGGAGGCGGAGAGACCCAGTACTTC. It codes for CASTREIAGGGETQYF. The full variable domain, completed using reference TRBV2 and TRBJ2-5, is EPEVTQTPSHQVTQMGQEVILRCVPISNHLYFYWYRQILGQKVEFLVSFYNNEISEKSEIFDDQFSVERPDGSNFTLKIRSTKLEDSAMYFCASTREIAGGGETQYFGPGTRLLVL.